This passage covers 26 T cell receptor beta chains from one sample sequenced in a study of lung T cells in sarcoidosis with Löfgren's syndrome. TCRdb analysed the reads with MiXCR anew, one entry per CDR3 protein. The sample has more than 50,000 distinct CDR3 sequences, around 20% seen once; the top ten hold less than 2.5%. Sequencing was done on a sample of CD4+ T cells from PBMCs. Source of these receptors: a human donor with sarcoidosis (Löfgren's syndrome or another form), or a control subject (not recorded which).

The chain combines TRBV6-2 or TRBV6-3 with TRBJ2-6; the D gene is possibly TRBD1 (5 bases). This CDR3 region has 18 residues. Germline CDR1 reads MNHEY; CDR2 reads SVGEGT. Between the trimmed V and J ends, which lost 2 bases and 0 bases, there was a span of 14 bases. In nucleotides, the CDR3 is TGTGCCAGCAGTTACAGGGGCCGAAAAGGCTCTGGGGCCAACGTCCTGACTTTC. Protein sequence: CASSYRGRKGSGANVLTF.

This clonotype was observed at least ten times. V is TRBV7-2 and J is TRBJ1-5, with D maybe TRBD1 (6 bases). The CDR3 is 16 amino acids. Germline V gene lookup returns CDR1 SGHTA and CDR2 FQGNSA. The V end lost 1 base, the J end lost 1 base, and 11 bases lay between the germline ends. The CDR3, as DNA: TGTGCCAGCAGCTTAGTTACGGGGGGCAGCAATCAGCCCCAGCATTTT. It codes for CASSLVTGGSNQPQHF.

The chain carries TRBV20-1 and TRBJ2-7; TRBD1 or TRBD2 may be the D gene (7 bases each). V lost 5 bases to trimming and J lost 0 bases, with 14 bases between them. Germline V gene lookup returns CDR1 DFQATT and CDR2 SNEGSKA (reference sequence). The CDR3 totals 14 residues. The CDR3 protein is CSALTGRASYEQYF. The CDR3 DNA sequence: TGCAGTGCTTTGACAGGGAGGGCCTCCTACGAGCAGTACTTC.

In this sample, this clonotype turned up many times. The chain combines TRBV27 with TRBJ2-3; no reliable D call. V gave up 5 bases and J gave up 2 bases, with 2 bases separating them. The CDR3 contains 11 residues. Germline V lookup: CDR1 MNHEY, CDR2 SMNVEV (reference sequence). The CDR3 loop is CASSHTDTQYF. CDR3 sequence (DNA): TGTGCCAGCAGTCACACAGATACGCAGTATTTT.

This chain joins TRBV2 and TRBJ2-5; maybe TRBD1 (6 bases). The germline V gene encodes CDR1 SNHLY and CDR2 FYNNEI. V shed 0 bases and J shed 0 bases, with 11 bases lying between them. The CDR3 covers 16 residues. CDR3 coding DNA: TGTGCCAGCAGTGAAGCGGGGGCTCTTAACCAAGAGACCCAGTACTTC. Protein product: CASSEAGALNQETQYF.

This clonotype was recorded at least ten times. J is TRBJ2-7 and V is TRBV28, with D perhaps assigned TRBD1 or TRBD2 (5 bases each). With 6 bases removed from V and 3 bases from J, the gap between germline ends came to 15 bases. The CDR3 extends over 14 amino acids. Per the germline V gene, CDR1 is MDHEN and CDR2 is SYDVKM. As DNA, the CDR3 is TGTGCCAGCAGCCGCCCGGGACCATTCTACGAGCAGTACTTC. It yields the protein CASSRPGPFYEQYF.

A remark on this clonotype: One end of the junction is discordant with germline, which a read error may explain. The genes are TRBV2 and TRBJ2-2; D is perhaps TRBD2 (6 bases). The CDR3 has 14 amino acids. Germline CDR1 SNHLY, CDR2 FYNNEI. The CDR3 coding sequence is TGTGCCAGCAGCCCGGGACTCAACACCGGGGAGCTGCTTTTT. It codes for CASSPGLNTGELLF.

This clonotype was seen at least ten times. J is TRBJ2-7 and V is TRBV28; D possibly matches TRBD1 or TRBD2 (5 bases each). Trimming pared 5 bases from V and 0 bases from J, leaving 14 bases between. CDR1 and CDR2 (germline): MDHEN, SYDVKM. The CDR3 runs to 15 residues. DNA for the CDR3: TGTGCCAGCAGTGGGACCTCCCTTGGCTCCTACGAGCAGTACGTC. It is translated as CASSGTSLGSYEQYV.

This clonotype was seen at least ten times. The V and J genes are TRBV7-2 and TRBJ2-5, with D unresolved. Germline CDR1 and CDR2: SGHTA and FQGNSA. Trimming removed 1 base at V and 1 base at J, with 7 bases between. The CDR3 loop spans 14 amino acids. In nucleotides, the CDR3 is TGTGCCAGCAGCTTAGAACCGGTCCAAGAGACCCAGTACTTC. It encodes CASSLEPVQETQYF.

This clonotype appeared many times. The chain couples TRBV28 to TRBJ2-1; D could derive from TRBD1 or TRBD2 (5 bases each). V was pared by 4 bases and J by 12 bases, with 22 bases between. The germline CDR1 and CDR2 sequences are MDHEN and SYDVKM. The CDR3 runs to 15 residues. The CDR3 DNA follows: TGTGCCAGCAGTTCCTCTCGAGGGGCTAACTGGTGGCAGTTCTTC. It yields the protein CASSSSRGANWWQFF.

This clonotype showed up just a few times. The chain is built from TRBV5-5 and TRBJ1-1, with D unclear. The CDR3 is 14 amino acids. Germline-derived CDR1 and CDR2 are SGHKS and YYEKEE (reference sequence). With 4 bases removed from V and 6 bases from J, the gap between germline ends came to 16 bases. The CDR3 coding sequence is TGTGCCAGCAGCCCTACGTCCTCTGAGGCTGAAGCTTTCTTT. Translation gives CASSPTSSEAEAFF.

The rearrangement uses TRBV19 and TRBJ2-7, with a possible D match to TRBD1 (6 bases). Germline V lookup: CDR1 LNHDA, CDR2 SQIVND (reference sequence). V was pared by 1 base and J by 2 bases, with 15 bases between. The length of the CDR3 is 16 residues. The CDR3 loop reads CASSIGADSQPYEQYF. CDR3 sequence (DNA): TGTGCCAGTAGTATAGGGGCGGACAGTCAGCCCTACGAGCAGTACTTC.

This clonotype was counted at least ten times. The gene calls are TRBV6-1 and TRBJ2-7, with D tentatively TRBD2 (5 bases). Germline values: CDR1 MNHNS, CDR2 SASEGT. Trimming left V 5 bases short and J 7 bases short, with 15 bases between. The CDR3 length is 13 residues. CDR3 sequence (DNA): TGTGCCAGCAGTCCCGGGCGGGTGGGGGAGCAGTACTTC. It encodes CASSPGRVGEQYF.

V and J are TRBV2 and TRBJ1-5; D unresolved. The germline V and J ends were trimmed by 6 bases and 2 bases, with 8 bases remaining between them. The germline CDR1 and CDR2 sequences are SNHLY and FYNNEI. CDR3 size: 13 residues. The DNA for the CDR3 is TGTGCCAGCAGGAGGGAGGGCAATCAGCCCCAGCATTTT. Protein product: CASRREGNQPQHF.

This rearrangement joins TRBV20-1 to TRBJ1-5; D is uncertain. The CDR3 spans 16 residues. Trimming removed 0 bases from V and 4 bases from J, with 16 bases in between. The germline CDR1 and CDR2 sequences are DFQATT and SNEGSKA (reference sequence). CDR3: CSARDPTAPWNQPQHF. The CDR3 DNA reads as TGCAGTGCTAGAGACCCAACGGCCCCTTGGAATCAGCCCCAGCATTTT.

The chain joins TRBV12-3 or TRBV12-4 to TRBJ1-6, with D maybe TRBD1 (5 bases). V was pared by 3 bases and J by 0 bases, with 9 bases between. The CDR3 is made up of 16 amino acids. The CDR3: CASSLGRSSYNSPLHF. The CDR3 nucleotides read TGTGCCAGCAGTTTGGGGCGGAGCTCCTATAATTCACCCCTCCACTTT.

There are many counts of this clonotype. J is TRBJ1-1 and V is TRBV20-1; no firm D call. Trimming shortened V by 7 bases and J by 1 base, and 7 bases separated the two germline ends. The CDR3 spans 11 residues. CDR1 DFQATT and CDR2 SNEGSKA come from the germline V gene (reference sequence). The CDR3 protein is CSGAGNTEAFF. The CDR3 DNA sequence: TGCAGTGGGGCGGGGAACACTGAAGCTTTCTTT.

The gene calls are TRBV5-5 and TRBJ2-3; no reliable D call. Germline V CDR1 and CDR2: SGHKS, YYEKEE (reference sequence). V was shortened by 2 bases and J by 1 base, with 5 bases between the two germline ends. The CDR3 is 13 amino acids. The CDR3 spells CASSFIGTDTQYF. Here the CDR3 DNA reads TGTGCCAGCAGCTTTATCGGCACAGATACGCAGTATTTT.

Turning to this clonotype: A much larger clone is a single base away; this may be a read error. V usage is TRBV10-3 and J usage is TRBJ1-1, with TRBD1 identical over 8 bases. The CDR3 totals 12 residues. Germline CDR1 reads ENHRY; CDR2 reads SYGVKD. CDR3 sequence reads: CAIRETGADAFF. Here the CDR3 DNA reads TGTGCCATCAGGGAGACAGGGGCTGACGCTTTCTTT.

Only a few counts were recorded for this clonotype. The V and J genes are TRBV14 and TRBJ1-5, with D possibly TRBD1 on 5 matching bases. This CDR3 comprises 15 residues. Per the germline V gene, CDR1 is SGHDN and CDR2 is FVKESK. The germline V and J ends were trimmed by 4 bases and 0 bases, with 10 bases remaining between them. The CDR3: CASSRGGISNQPQHF. The CDR3 nucleotides read TGTGCCAGCAGCCGCGGGGGAATTAGCAATCAGCCCCAGCATTTT.

In the case of this clonotype: Being one base from a much bigger clone, this may be a read error. This chain uses TRBV11-2 with TRBJ2-1; D remains ambiguous. Germline CDR1 reads SGHAT; CDR2 reads FQNNGV. Trimming left V 5 bases short and J 7 bases short, with 12 bases between. The CDR3 is made up of 13 amino acids. CDR3 coding DNA: TGTGCCAGCAGCCTCCAGGCTGAGAATGAGCAGTTCTTC. Amino acid sequence: CASSLQAENEQFF.

The rearrangement joins TRBV19 to TRBJ2-2, with TRBD1 matching over 7 bases. CDR1 is LNHDA, CDR2 SQIVND, per germline (reference sequence). The CDR3 is made up of 16 amino acids. The V and J ends lost 10 bases and 1 base, in that order; junction bases with no gene match: 12. The CDR3 sequence is CATKQQGLRNTGELFF. For the CDR3, the DNA is TGTGCCACTAAACAACAGGGGCTTAGGAACACCGGGGAGCTGTTTTTT. Together with reference TRBV19 and TRBJ2-2, the CDR3 gives the full variable domain: DGGITQSPKYLFRKEGQNVTLSCEQNLNHDAMYWYRQDPGQGLRLIYYSQIVNDFQKGDIAEGYSVSREKKESFPLTVTSAQKNPTAFYLCATKQQGLRNTGELFFGEGSRLTVL.

This clonotype was seen a handful of times. The chain joins TRBV15 to TRBJ2-6, with D uncertain. Trimming took 3 bases from V and 0 from J, leaving 9 bases between them. The germline V gene has CDR1 LNHNV and CDR2 YYDKDF (reference sequence). The CDR3 contains 16 residues. The CDR3 here is CATSRLYSSGANVLTF. The CDR3 DNA is TGTGCCACCAGCAGGCTCTACAGCTCTGGGGCCAACGTCCTGACTTTC.

The V call is TRBV5-4, the J call TRBJ2-1; TRBD1 might be the D (5 bases). The V and J ends lost 3 bases and 0 bases respectively, with 16 bases between them. This CDR3 is built from 17 residues. Germline V gene data show CDR1 as SGHNT and CDR2 as YYREEE (reference sequence). The CDR3 is CASSSSDRPSSYNEQFF. The CDR3 DNA reads as TGTGCCAGCAGCTCCAGTGACAGACCCAGCTCCTACAATGAGCAGTTCTTC.

In this sample, this clonotype turned up many times. The chain links TRBV7-9 to TRBJ1-2; possibly TRBD1 for D (6 bases). Germline V lookup: CDR1 SEHNR, CDR2 FQNEAQ (reference sequence). V lost 5 bases and J lost 2, with 12 bases in between. The CDR3 runs to 14 residues. The CDR3 spells CASSTGTNNYGYTF. CDR3 sequence (DNA): TGTGCCAGCAGCACCGGGACAAACAACTATGGCTACACCTTC.

Note on this clonotype: At one of its ends the junction is not consistent with the germline gene, which may arise from a read error. The chain couples TRBV4-2 to TRBJ1-4, with 7 nucleotides matching TRBD1. The CDR3 consists of 16 residues. Germline V gene lookup returns CDR1 LGHNA and CDR2 YNFKEQ. The chain's CDR3 is CACSQSPGQPNEKLFF. The CDR3 DNA reads TGTGCCTGCAGCCAGTCCCCGGGACAGCCTAATGAAAAACTGTTTTTT.